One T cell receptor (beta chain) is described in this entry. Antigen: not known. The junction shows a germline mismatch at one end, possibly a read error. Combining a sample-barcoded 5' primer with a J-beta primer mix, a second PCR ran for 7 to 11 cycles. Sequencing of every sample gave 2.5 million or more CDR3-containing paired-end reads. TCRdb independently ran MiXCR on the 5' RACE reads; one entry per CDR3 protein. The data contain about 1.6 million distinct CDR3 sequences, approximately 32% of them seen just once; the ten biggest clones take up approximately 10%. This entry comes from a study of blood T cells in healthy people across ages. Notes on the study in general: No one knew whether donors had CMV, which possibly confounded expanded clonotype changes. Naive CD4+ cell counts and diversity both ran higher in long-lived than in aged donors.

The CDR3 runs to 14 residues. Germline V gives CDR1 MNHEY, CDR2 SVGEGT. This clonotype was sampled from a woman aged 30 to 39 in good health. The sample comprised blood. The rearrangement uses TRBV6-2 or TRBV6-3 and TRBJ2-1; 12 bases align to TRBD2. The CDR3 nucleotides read TGTACCAGCAACGGACTAGCGGGACGGAGTGAGCAGTTCTTC. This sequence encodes CTSNGLAGRSEQFF.